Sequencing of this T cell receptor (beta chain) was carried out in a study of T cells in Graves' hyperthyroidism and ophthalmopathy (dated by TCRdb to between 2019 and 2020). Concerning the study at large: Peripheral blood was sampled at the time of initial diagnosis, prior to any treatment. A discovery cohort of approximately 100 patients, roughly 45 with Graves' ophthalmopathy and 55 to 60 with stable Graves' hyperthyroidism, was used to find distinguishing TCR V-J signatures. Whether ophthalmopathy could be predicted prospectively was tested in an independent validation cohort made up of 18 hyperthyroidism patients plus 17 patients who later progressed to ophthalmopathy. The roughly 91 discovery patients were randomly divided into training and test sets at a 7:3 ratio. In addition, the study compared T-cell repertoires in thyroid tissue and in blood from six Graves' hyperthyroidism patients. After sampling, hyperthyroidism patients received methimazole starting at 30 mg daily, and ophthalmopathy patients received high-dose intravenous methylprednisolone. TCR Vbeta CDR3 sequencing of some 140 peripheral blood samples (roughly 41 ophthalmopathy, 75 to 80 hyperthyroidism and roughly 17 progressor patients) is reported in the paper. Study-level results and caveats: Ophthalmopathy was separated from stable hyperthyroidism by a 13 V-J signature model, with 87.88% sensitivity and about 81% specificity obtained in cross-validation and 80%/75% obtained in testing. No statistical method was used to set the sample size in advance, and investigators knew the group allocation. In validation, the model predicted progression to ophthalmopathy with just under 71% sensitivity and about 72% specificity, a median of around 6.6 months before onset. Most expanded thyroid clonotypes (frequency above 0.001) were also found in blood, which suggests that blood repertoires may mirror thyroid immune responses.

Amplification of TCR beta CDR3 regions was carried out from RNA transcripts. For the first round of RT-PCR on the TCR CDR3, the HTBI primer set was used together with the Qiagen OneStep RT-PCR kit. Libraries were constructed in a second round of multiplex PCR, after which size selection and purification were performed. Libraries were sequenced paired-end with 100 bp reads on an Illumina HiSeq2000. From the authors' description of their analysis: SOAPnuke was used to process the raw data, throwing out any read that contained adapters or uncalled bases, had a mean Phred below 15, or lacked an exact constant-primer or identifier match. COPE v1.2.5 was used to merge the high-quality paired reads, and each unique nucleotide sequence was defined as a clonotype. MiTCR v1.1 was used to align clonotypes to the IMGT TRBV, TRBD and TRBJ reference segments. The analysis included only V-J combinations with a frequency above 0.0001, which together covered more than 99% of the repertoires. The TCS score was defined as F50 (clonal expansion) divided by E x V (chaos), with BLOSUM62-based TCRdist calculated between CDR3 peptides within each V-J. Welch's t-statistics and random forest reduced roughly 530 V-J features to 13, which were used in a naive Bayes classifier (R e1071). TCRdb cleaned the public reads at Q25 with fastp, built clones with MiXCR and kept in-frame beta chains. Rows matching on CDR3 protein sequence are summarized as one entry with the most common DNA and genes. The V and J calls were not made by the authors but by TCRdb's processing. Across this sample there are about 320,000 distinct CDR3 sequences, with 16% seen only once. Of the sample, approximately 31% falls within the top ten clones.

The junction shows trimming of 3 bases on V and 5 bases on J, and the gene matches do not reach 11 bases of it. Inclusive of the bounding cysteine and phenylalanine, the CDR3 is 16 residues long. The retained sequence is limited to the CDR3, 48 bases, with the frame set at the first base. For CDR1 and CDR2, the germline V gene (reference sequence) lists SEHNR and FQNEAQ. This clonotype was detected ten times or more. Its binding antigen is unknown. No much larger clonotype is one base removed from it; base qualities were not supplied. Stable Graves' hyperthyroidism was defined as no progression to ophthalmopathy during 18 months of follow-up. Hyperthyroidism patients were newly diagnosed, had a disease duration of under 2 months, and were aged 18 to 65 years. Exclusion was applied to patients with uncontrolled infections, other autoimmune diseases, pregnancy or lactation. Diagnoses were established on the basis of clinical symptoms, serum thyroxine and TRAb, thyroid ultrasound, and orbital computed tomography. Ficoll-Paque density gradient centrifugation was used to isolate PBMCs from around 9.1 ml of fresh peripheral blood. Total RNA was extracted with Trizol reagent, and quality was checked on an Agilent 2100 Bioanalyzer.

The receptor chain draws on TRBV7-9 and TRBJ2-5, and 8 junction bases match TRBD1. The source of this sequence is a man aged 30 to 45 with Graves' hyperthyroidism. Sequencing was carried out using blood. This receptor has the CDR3 CASSLDGDRYRETQYF. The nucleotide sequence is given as TGTGCCAGCAGCTTGGACGGGGACAGGTACCGGGAGACCCAGTACTTC.